Sequencing of this T cell receptor (beta chain) was carried out in a study of blood T cells in healthy people across ages. Overall study findings and caveats: Long-lived donors had more naive CD4+ cells and higher diversity than aged donors.

Sample-barcoded 5' priming and a J-beta primer mix drove a second PCR of roughly 6 to 12 cycles. Tags on each cDNA molecule came from a template-switch adaptor with 12 random nucleotides. A single record per CDR3 protein comes from TCRdb applying MiXCR to the 5' RACE reads. The data show about 1,000,000 distinct CDR3 sequences, 45% seen once. This clonotype came up a few times. Its specificity is unknown. The sample was blood. This TCR came from a woman aged 60-70 years in good health.

CDR3 bases: TGTGCCAGCAGCCAAGATAAGAGGGGAGGTGACACTGAAGCTTTCTTT. Its translation: CASSQDKRGGDTEAFF. V and J are TRBV4-2 and TRBJ1-1; tentatively, D is TRBD1 (5 bases). Between the trimmed V and J ends, which lost 0 bases and 3 bases, there was a span of 14 bases. CDR1 is LGHNA, CDR2 YNFKEQ, per germline. The CDR3 length is 16 residues.